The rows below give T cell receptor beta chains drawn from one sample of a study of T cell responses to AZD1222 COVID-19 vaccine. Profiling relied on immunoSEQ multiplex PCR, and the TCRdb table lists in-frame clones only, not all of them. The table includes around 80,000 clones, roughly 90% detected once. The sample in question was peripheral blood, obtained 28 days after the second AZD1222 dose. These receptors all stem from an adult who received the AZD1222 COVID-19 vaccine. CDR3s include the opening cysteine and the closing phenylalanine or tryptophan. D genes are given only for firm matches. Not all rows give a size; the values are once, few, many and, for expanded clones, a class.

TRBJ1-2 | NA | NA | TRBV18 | CASSPSRDSLGYTF | TGTGCCAGCTCACCATCCCGGGACTCCCTTGGCTACACCTTC
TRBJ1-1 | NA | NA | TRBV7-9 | CASSFDTRTAEAFF | TGTGCCAGCAGCTTCGACACCCGGACAGCCGAAGCTTTCTTT
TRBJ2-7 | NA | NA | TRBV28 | CASSSAMGLSYEQYF | TGTGCCAGCAGTTCCGCGATGGGACTCTCCTACGAGCAGTACTTC
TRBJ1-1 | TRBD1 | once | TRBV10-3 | CAITSTGVEAFF | TGTGCCATCACCTCGACAGGGGTTGAAGCTTTCTTT
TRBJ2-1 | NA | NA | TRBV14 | CASSHYLESSYNEQFF | TGTGCCAGCAGCCACTACCTAGAGAGCTCCTACAATGAGCAGTTCTTC
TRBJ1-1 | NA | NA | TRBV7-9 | CASSPRAWNTEAFF | TGTGCCAGCAGCCCCAGGGCCTGGAACACTGAAGCTTTCTTT
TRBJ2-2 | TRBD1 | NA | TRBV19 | CASSIGTGVWETNTGELFF | TGTGCCAGTAGTATAGGGACAGGGGTTTGGGAAACGAACACCGGGGAGCTGTTTTTT
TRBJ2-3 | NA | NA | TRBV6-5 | CASSYRTLGGTDTQYF | TGTGCCAGCAGTTATAGGACCCTAGGAGGGACAGATACGCAGTATTTT
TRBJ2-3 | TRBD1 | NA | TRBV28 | CASSTGGTDTQYF | TGTGCCAGCTCCACAGGGGGCACAGATACGCAGTATTTT
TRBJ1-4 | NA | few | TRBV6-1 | CASSDWESDEKLFF | TGTGCCAGCAGTGATTGGGAGTCAGATGAAAAACTGTTTTTT
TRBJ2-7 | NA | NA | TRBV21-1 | CASSKGQGQGEQYF | TGTGCCAGCAGCAAGGGACAGGGCCAGGGAGAGCAGTACTTC
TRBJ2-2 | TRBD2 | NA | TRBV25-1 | CASSEGGRPGELFF | TGTGCCAGCAGTGAGGGAGGGAGACCTGGGGAGCTGTTTTTT
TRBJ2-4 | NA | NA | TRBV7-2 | CASSLVFASKNIQYF | TGTGCCAGCAGCTTAGTTTTCGCCAGCAAAAACATTCAGTACTTC
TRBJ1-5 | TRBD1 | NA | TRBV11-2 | CASSLAGTGSVSQPQHF | TGTGCCAGCAGCTTAGCCGGGACAGGATCTGTCTCTCAGCCCCAGCATTTT
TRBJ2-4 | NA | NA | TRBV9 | CASSAPGPPVIQYF | TGTGCCAGCAGCGCGCCGGGCCCCCCAGTCATTCAGTACTTC
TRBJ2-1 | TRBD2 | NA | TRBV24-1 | CATSEGGLAEQFF | TGTGCCACCAGTGAGGGAGGACTAGCGGAGCAGTTCTTC
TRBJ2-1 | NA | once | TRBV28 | CATSERTYNEQFF | TGTGCCACCAGTGAGCGGACATACAATGAGCAGTTCTTC
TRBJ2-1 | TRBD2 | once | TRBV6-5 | CASSWQAGPYNEQFF | TGTGCCAGCAGTTGGCAAGCGGGACCCTACAATGAGCAGTTCTTC
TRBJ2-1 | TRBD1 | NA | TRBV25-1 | CASSDPRDRGRHEQFF | TGTGCCAGCAGTGATCCCCGGGACAGGGGGCGTCATGAGCAGTTCTTC
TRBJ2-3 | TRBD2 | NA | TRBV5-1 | CASSRLAGGSTDTQYF | TGCGCCAGCAGTCGACTAGCGGGAGGTAGCACAGATACGCAGTATTTT
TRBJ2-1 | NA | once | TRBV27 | CATFGAGNEQFF | TGTGCCACCTTTGGCGCGGGCAATGAGCAGTTCTTC
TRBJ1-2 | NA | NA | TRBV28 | CASKFRRTYGYTF | TGTGCCAGCAAGTTTCGTAGAACCTATGGCTACACCTTC
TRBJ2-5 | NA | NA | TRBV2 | CASSQLKGAQETQYF | TGTGCCAGCAGCCAACTTAAGGGAGCTCAAGAGACCCAGTACTTC
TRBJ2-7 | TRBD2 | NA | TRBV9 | CASSVGTSGRAKNYEQYF | TGTGCCAGCAGCGTCGGGACTAGCGGGAGGGCAAAGAACTACGAGCAGTACTTC
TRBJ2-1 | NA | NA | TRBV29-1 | CSVSLPPYNEQFF | TGCAGCGTCTCTCTACCACCCTACAATGAGCAGTTCTTC
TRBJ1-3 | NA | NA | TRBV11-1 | CASSRQLNSGNTIYF | TGTGCCAGCAGCCGACAGCTAAACTCTGGAAACACCATATATTTT
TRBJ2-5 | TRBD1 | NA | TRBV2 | CASSDLNRGLEETQYF | TGTGCCAGCAGTGATTTGAACAGGGGGTTGGAAGAGACCCAGTACTTC
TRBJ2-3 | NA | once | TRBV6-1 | CASSEGSSGTDTQYF | TGTGCCAGCAGTGAAGGGAGTTCTGGCACAGATACGCAGTATTTT
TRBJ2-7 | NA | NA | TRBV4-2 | CASSQAWDSYEQYF | TGTGCCAGCAGCCAAGCTTGGGATTCCTACGAGCAGTACTTC
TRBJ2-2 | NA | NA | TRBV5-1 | CASSLRDTGELFF | TGCGCCAGCAGCTTGCGGGACACCGGGGAGCTGTTTTTT
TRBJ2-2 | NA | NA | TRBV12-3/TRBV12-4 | CASSFKATGELFF | TGTGCCAGCAGTTTCAAGGCAACCGGGGAGCTGTTTTTT
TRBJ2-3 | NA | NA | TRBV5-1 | CASRDTSLSTDTQYF | TGCGCCAGCAGAGACACTAGTTTAAGCACAGATACGCAGTATTTT
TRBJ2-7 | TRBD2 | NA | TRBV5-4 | CASSSPGTSPYEQYF | TGTGCCAGCAGCAGCCCCGGGACTAGCCCCTACGAGCAGTACTTC
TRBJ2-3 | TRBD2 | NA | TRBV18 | CASSPPGLAGGYTQYF | TGTGCCAGCTCACCTCCGGGACTAGCGGGCGGTTATACGCAGTATTTT
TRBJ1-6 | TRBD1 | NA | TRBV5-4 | CASSFSQGVGSPLHF | TGTGCCAGCAGCTTCTCACAGGGGGTTGGTTCACCCCTCCACTTT
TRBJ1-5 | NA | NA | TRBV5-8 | CASSLEGIRNQPQHF | TGTGCCAGCAGCTTGGAAGGGATAAGGAATCAGCCCCAGCATTTT